This TCR beta chain was recovered during a study of T-cell reconstitution after alpha-beta-depleted transplantation in children. Findings of the study overall: Newly generated T cells supplied most T-cell counts and diversity one year post-transplant. Surviving recipient cells, namely T cells and thymic progenitors, were the source of high day-60 TCRbeta diversity in some patients.

The germline V gene has CDR1 DFQATT and CDR2 SNEGSKA (reference sequence). The CDR3 extends over 18 amino acids. This clonotype has more than one count but fewer than ten. No antigen is known for it. Germline and junction disagree at one end, which may indicate a read error. Unique molecular identifiers were used to barcode this TCRbeta library. TCRdb itself ran the PCR reads through MiXCR, one entry per CDR3 protein. The sample contains 250,000 to 400,000 distinct CDR3 sequences, approximately 20% of which appear only once. The chain uses TRBV20-1 and TRBJ1-2, with D uncertain. Material: PBMCs, mostly from graft donor cells, obtained 180 days after TCRalphabeta/CD19-depleted stem cell transplant. This TCR came from a male patient between 10 and 17 years old who had a stem cell transplant for acute lymphoblastic leukemia, so the T cells may come from the graft donor. The chain's CDR3 is CSAREPGSSRGVPRTSHF. CDR3 nucleotides: TGCAGTGCTAGAGAACCGGGTTCGTCTCGCGGGGTGCCAAGGACTTCACATTTC.